Below are 4 T cell receptor beta chains sequenced from a single sample in a study of graft-versus-host responses after intestinal transplantation. Measured with immunoSEQ multiplex PCR; TCRdb has only the in-frame clones, and not every one. The sample shows around 110,000 clones, 87% of them seen only once. Their specific antigens are unknown. The source material was unstimulated CD4+ T cells sorted from spleen or lymph node cells, sampled before transplant. The origin of the receptors is a human donor who was the organ donor for an intestinal transplant.

The J gene is TRBJ1-2, the V gene TRBV18; 9 nucleotides agree with TRBD1. The germline gives CDR1 KGHSH, CDR2 LQKENI. The length of the CDR3 is 14 residues. Trimming cost V 4 bases and J 8 bases; bases outside gene matches: 8. This chain's CDR3 is CASSLLPGQGGYTF. Here the CDR3 DNA reads TGTGCCAGCTCACTACTACCGGGACAGGGCGGCTACACCTTC.

The chain carries TRBV6-5 and TRBJ1-4; maybe TRBD1 (5 bases). V lost 11 bases to trimming and J lost 1 base, with 8 bases between them. The germline V gene has CDR1 MNHEY and CDR2 SVGAGI. The CDR3 spans 12 residues. CDR3 amino acids: CAAGETNEKLFF. CDR3 DNA sequence: TGTGCCGCGGGGGAAACTAATGAAAAACTGTTTTTT.

CDR3 amino acids: CASSLVNNSPLHF. The CDR3 nucleotides read TGCGCCAGCAGTCTTGTGAATAATTCACCCCTCCACTTT. This chain uses TRBV23-1 with TRBJ1-6; D is unresolved. TRBV23-1 is an ORF for which the function is uncertain. The V end was cut by 4 bases, the J end by 5 bases, with 6 bases between. The CDR3 loop spans 13 amino acids.

The chain joins TRBV18 to TRBJ1-2, with 10 positions matching TRBD1. Germline V lookup: CDR1 KGHSH, CDR2 LQKENI. The CDR3 consists of 13 residues. The junction had 5 bases not matched to a gene; V was cut back by 5 bases and J by 8 bases. CDR3 sequence: CASSSLDRGGYTF. CDR3 DNA: TGTGCCAGCTCATCACTGGACAGGGGGGGCTACACCTTC.